The clone carrying this T cell receptor beta chain showed up just a few times. No antigen is known for it. Template switching (which added a universal primer site) was used, and cDNA carried unique molecular identifiers. Using its own MiXCR run on the 5' RACE reads, TCRdb lists one record per CDR3 protein. There are some 900,000 distinct CDR3 sequences in the sample; 9% to 15% occur only once, and roughly 1.6% lies in the top ten. In germline, CDR1 is MGHRA, CDR2 YSYEKL. CDR3 length: 18 residues. J lost 2 bases, V lost 0 bases, and 13 bases had no gene match. The data derive from a study of identical twins. General study points: Compared with models, monozygotic twins showed more out-of-frame TCR alpha sharing.

Another study also made use of these data, one on yellow fever vaccine responses in identical twins. Per that study: The T cell response to vaccination in identical twins was reportedly partly convergent and partly personalized.

The sequence came from a woman aged 18-29 years in good health. The chain couples TRBV4-1 to TRBJ2-7; TRBD2 matches at 7 bases. Sequenced input: PBMCs. The CDR3 sequence is CASSQDPPTAGDPYEQYF. DNA for the CDR3: TGCGCCAGCAGCCAAGATCCCCCGACGGCGGGAGATCCCTACGAGCAGTACTTC.